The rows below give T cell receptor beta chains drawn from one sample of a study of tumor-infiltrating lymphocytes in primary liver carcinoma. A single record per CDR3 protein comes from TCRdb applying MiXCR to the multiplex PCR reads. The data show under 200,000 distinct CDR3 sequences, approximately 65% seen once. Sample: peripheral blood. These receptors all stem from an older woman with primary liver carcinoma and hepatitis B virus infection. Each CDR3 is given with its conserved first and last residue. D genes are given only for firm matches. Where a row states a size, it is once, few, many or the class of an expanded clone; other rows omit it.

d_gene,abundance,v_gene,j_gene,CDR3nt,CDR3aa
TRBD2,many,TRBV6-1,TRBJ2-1,TGTGCCAGCAGTAACCTAGCGGGAGGATGGAATGAGCAGTTCTTC,CASSNLAGGWNEQFF
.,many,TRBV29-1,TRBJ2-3,TGCAGCCTCCGCATGATTAGCACAGATACGCAGTATTTT,CSLRMISTDTQYF
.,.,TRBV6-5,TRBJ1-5,TGTGCCAGCAGTTCCGTCCGTTCCGGGCAGGGTGTAAGTCAGCCCCAGCTTTTT,CASSSVRSGQGVSQPQLF
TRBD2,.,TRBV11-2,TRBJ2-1,TGTGCCAGCAGCTACAGCGGGAGGACCTCGGGAGGCGAGCAGTTCTTC,CASSYSGRTSGGEQFF
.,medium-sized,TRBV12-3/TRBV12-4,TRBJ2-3,TGTGCCAGCACCCGACGGGAACTAGCCAAGTGGGTGAGCACAGATACGCAGTATTTT,CASTRRELAKWVSTDTQYF
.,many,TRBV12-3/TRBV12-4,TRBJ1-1,TGTGCCAGCAGCCCAACAGGGTTGGGGAACACTGAAGCTTTCTTT,CASSPTGLGNTEAFF
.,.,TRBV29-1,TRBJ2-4,TGCAGCGTTGAGAGATCGGGGGCCAGAAACATTCGGTACTTC,CSVERSGARNIRYF
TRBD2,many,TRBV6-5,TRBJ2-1,TGTGCCAGCAGTTCCCCGAGCGGGAGAGGCTACAATGAGCAGTTCTTC,CASSSPSGRGYNEQFF
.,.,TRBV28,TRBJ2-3,TGTGCCAGCAGTTTTGGCCCTACAGATACGCAGTATTTT,CASSFGPTDTQYF
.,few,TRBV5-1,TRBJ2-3,TGCGCCAGCAGCTTGGCCTCACAGACTAGCACAGATACGCAGTATTTT,CASSLASQTSTDTQYF
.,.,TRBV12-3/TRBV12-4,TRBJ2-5,TGTGCCATCAGTCCGTCTGGCGGGAAAGAGACCCAGTACTTC,CAISPSGGKETQYF
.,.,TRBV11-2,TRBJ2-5,TGTACCGGCAGCCCAGGAGGGAGTAGAGGGGAGACCCAGTACTTC,CTGSPGGSRGETQYF
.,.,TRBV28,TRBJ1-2,TGTGCCAGCAGTTTCTCGGGACCGGCCATGGGGGGCTACACCTTC,CASSFSGPAMGGYTF
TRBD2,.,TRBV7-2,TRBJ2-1,TGTGCCAGCAGCTTATCCAGCGGGGGGAATGAGCAGTTCTTC,CASSLSSGGNEQFF
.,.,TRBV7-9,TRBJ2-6,TGTGCCAGCAGCCACTCTCCCGGGGCCGGCTCTGGGGCCAACGTCCTGACTTTC,CASSHSPGAGSGANVLTF
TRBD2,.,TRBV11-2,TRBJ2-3,TGTGCCAACAGCCAAGGACTGACTAGCGCAACAGGTACGCAGTATTTT,CANSQGLTSATGTQYF
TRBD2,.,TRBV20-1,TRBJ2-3,TGCAGTGCTTTGACTAGCGGGGGTTCCACAGATACGCAGTATTTT,CSALTSGGSTDTQYF